This T cell receptor (beta chain) was sequenced during a study of shared clonotypes between healthy human individuals. This clone was counted only a few times. The germline gives CDR1 MGHDK, CDR2 SYGVNS. This CDR3 comprises 11 residues. V lost 8 bases and J 5 bases, leaving 9 bases between the germline ends. Healthy HIV-negative adults with no recent acute infections or vaccinations were recruited as donors. Only Caucasian adults living in Nashville, Tennessee served as donors. Genomic DNA belonging to each subset was distributed in equal measure over several immunoSEQ plates. It was on ten immunoSEQ deep assay plates that unsorted PBMC DNA was sequenced. Only in-frame clones appear in the TCRdb table, and some are missing; sequencing was by immunoSEQ multiplex PCR. The sample comprises fewer than 700,000 clones, around 81% of which are singletons, and 9.5% to 15% rests with the top ten.

This chain joins TRBV25-1 and TRBJ2-5; D unclear. Sequencing was carried out using PBMCs. This clonotype originated in a woman between 35 and 50 years old in good health. Some clones in this sample may be carry-over from other donors' samples. The chain's CDR3 is CASGKRETQYF. The CDR3 DNA follows: TGTGCCAGCGGCAAGAGGGAGACCCAGTACTTC.